This T cell receptor beta chain emerged from a study of patients and donors after allogeneic stem cell transplantation. One entry per CDR3 protein results from TCRdb running MiXCR on the RT-PCR reads. The sample records around 240,000 distinct CDR3 sequences, roughly 13% being singletons. The junction had 1 base not matched to a gene; V was cut back by 0 bases and J by 6 bases. CDR3 size: 14 residues. Per germline, CDR1 SGHTA and CDR2 FQGTGA. This clonotype was seen only a few times. This chain links TRBV7-3 with TRBJ2-1; the match to TRBD2 covers 8 bases. The source material was blood, either unsorted or a sorted T cell fraction (not recorded which). The TCR originated in a human donor who was either an allogeneic HSCT recipient or a stem cell or donor lymphocyte infusion donor (not recorded which). It is not recorded whose cells these are; they may come from a transplant donor. This chain's CDR3 is CASSLTGLGNEQFF. Written as DNA, the CDR3 is TGTGCCAGCAGCTTAACGGGACTAGGCAATGAGCAGTTCTTC. The entire variable domain, with the rest obtained from reference TRBV7-3 and TRBJ2-1, is as follows: GAGVSQTPSNKVTEKGKYVELRCDPISGHTALYWYRQSLGQGPEFLIYFQGTGAADDSGLPNDRFFAVRPEGSVSTLKIQRTERGDSAVYLCASSLTGLGNEQFFGPGTRLTVL.